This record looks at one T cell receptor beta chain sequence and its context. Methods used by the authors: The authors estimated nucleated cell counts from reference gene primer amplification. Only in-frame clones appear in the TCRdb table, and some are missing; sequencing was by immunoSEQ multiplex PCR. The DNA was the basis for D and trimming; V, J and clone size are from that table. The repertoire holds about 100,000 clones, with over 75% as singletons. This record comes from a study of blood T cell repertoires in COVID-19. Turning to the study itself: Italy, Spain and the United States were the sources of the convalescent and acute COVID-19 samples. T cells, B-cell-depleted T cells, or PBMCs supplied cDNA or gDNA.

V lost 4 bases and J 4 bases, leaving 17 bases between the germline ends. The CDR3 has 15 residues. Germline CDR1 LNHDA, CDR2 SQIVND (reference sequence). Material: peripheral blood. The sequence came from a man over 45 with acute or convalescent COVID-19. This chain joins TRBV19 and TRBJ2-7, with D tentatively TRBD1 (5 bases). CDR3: CASSTRGQGPYEQYF. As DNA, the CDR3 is TGTGCCAGTAGTACCCGTGGCCAGGGTCCATACGAGCAGTACTTC.